Listed here are 28 T cell receptor beta chains from one sample, sequenced in a study of graft-versus-host responses after intestinal transplantation. No cognate antigen is known for these TCRs. Produced via immunoSEQ multiplex PCR; TCRdb's table is partial and in-frame only. The sample records roughly 80,000 clones, around 86% being singletons. This specimen was unstimulated CD8+ T cells sorted from spleen or lymph node cells, taken before transplant. All receptors derive from a human donor who was the organ donor for an intestinal transplant.

The chain recombines TRBV7-9 with TRBJ2-7; 13 bases match TRBD2. J lost 4 bases, V lost 4 bases, and 4 bases had no gene match. This CDR3 comprises 15 residues. Germline CDR1 SEHNR, CDR2 FQNEAQ (reference sequence). The CDR3 sequence: CASSSWGLAGYEQYF. The CDR3 bases are TGTGCCAGCAGCTCATGGGGACTAGCGGGGTACGAGCAGTACTTC. Full variable domain (missing parts from reference TRBV7-9 and TRBJ2-7): DTGVSQNPRHKITKRGQNVTFRCDPISEHNRLYWYRQTLGQGPEFLTYFQNEAQLEKSRLLSDRFSAERPKGSFSTLEIQRTEQGDSAMYLCASSSWGLAGYEQYFGPGTRLTVT.

The J gene is TRBJ1-1, the V gene TRBV21-1; the D call TRBD1 from the table was never checked on the DNA. TRBV21-1 is reported as a pseudogene. The CDR3 runs 17 residues. The CDR3 nucleotides read TGTGCCAGCAGCATACCGGGACAGGGGACTCTGAACACTGAAGCTTTCTTT. Its translation is CASSIPGQGTLNTEAFF.

The V and J genes are TRBV28 and TRBJ2-2; TRBD1 aligns across 7 bases. The CDR3 is 15 residues long. CDR1 is MDHEN and CDR2 is SYDVKM in the germline V gene. Trimming at V came to 6 bases and at J to 7 bases, leaving 11 bases not matched to a gene. CDR3 loop: CASSPGTVVHGELFF. The CDR3 DNA is TGTGCCAGCAGCCCCGGGACAGTAGTCCACGGGGAGCTGTTTTTT.

The DNA for the CDR3 is TGTGCCAGCAGCCGGACACAGTACGAGCAGTACTTC. Residues: CASSRTQYEQYF. This chain links TRBV7-9 with TRBJ2-7, with D possibly TRBD1 on 5 matching bases. CDR1 and CDR2 (germline): SEHNR, FQNEAQ (reference sequence). Trimming shortened V by 5 bases and J by 4 bases, and 9 bases separated the two germline ends. The CDR3 sequence is 12 residues long.

V and J are TRBV19 and TRBJ2-3, with D perhaps TRBD2 (5 bases). From germline, CDR1 is LNHDA and CDR2 SQIVND (reference sequence). This CDR3 has 16 residues. Trimming cost V 2 bases and J 0 bases, with 12 bases left between them. This CDR3 is CASSITEGGSTDTQYF. CDR3 in DNA: TGTGCCAGTAGTATAACGGAAGGCGGGAGCACAGATACGCAGTATTTT.

This rearrangement joins TRBV27 to TRBJ1-1; unclear D gene. V was clipped by 7 bases and J by 4 bases, with 10 bases between them. CDR3 length equals 12 residues. Per the germline V gene, CDR1 is MNHEY and CDR2 is SMNVEV (reference sequence). The CDR3 spells CASKREGTEAFF. The DNA of the CDR3 is TGTGCCAGCAAAAGGGAAGGCACTGAAGCTTTCTTT.

The V gene is TRBV10-3, the J gene TRBJ2-4; 8 bases match TRBD2. Germline V lookup: CDR1 ENHRY, CDR2 SYGVKD. The CDR3 spans 17 residues. V trimming: 4 bases; J trimming: 7 bases; junction bases outside the gene matches: 15. The CDR3 DNA sequence: TGTGCCATCAGTGTTGAGGGTCTAGCGGGTGATTTGAACATTCAGTACTTC. As protein: CAISVEGLAGDLNIQYF.

This chain joins TRBV6-1 and TRBJ1-4; D unresolved. This CDR3 spans 13 amino acids. V gave up 6 bases and J gave up 0 bases, with 5 bases separating them. The germline CDR1 and CDR2 sequences are MNHNS and SASEGT. Written as DNA, the CDR3 is TGTGCCAGCAGCCCTACAACTAATGAAAAACTGTTTTTT. Encoded protein: CASSPTTNEKLFF.

The chain joins TRBV7-3 to TRBJ1-6; D remains ambiguous. Trimming cost V 5 bases and J 3 bases, with 23 bases left between them. Germline V gene lookup returns CDR1 SGHTA and CDR2 FQGTGA. CDR3 size: 19 residues. The CDR3, as DNA: TGTGCCAGCAGCCCCTTTATCAGCCCCCGAGGGATCTATAATTCACCCCTCCACTTT. It codes for CASSPFISPRGIYNSPLHF.

The DNA for the CDR3 is TGTGCCAGCAGCCCAACTTGGACCGGTCAGGGGTCTGGCTACACCTTC. Its protein is CASSPTWTGQGSGYTF. This chain links TRBV9 with TRBJ1-2; tentative D call: TRBD1 (6 bases). CDR3 length: 16 amino acids. The germline CDR1 and CDR2 sequences are SGDLS and YYNGEE. V lost 4 bases and J 7 bases, leaving 23 bases between the germline ends.

The V and J genes are TRBV6-1 and TRBJ2-2; 10 nucleotides line up with TRBD1. The length of the CDR3 is 15 residues. Trimming at V came to 4 bases and at J to 3 bases, leaving 2 bases not matched to a gene. The V gene's germline CDR1 is MNHNS and CDR2 SASEGT. CDR3 sequence: CASSGGTGDTGELFF. The CDR3 region has the DNA TGTGCCAGCAGTGGGGGGACAGGGGACACCGGGGAGCTGTTTTTT.

This chain links TRBV7-9 with TRBJ1-3, with 7 positions matching TRBD1. The CDR3 runs 14 residues. Germline values: CDR1 SEHNR, CDR2 FQNEAQ (reference sequence). Trimming cost V 1 base and J 8 bases; bases outside gene matches: 5. The CDR3 DNA reads as TGTGCCAGCAGCTTAGAAGCTCAGGGGGACACCATATATTTT. Translation: CASSLEAQGDTIYF. Supplemented by reference TRBV7-9 and TRBJ1-3, the full variable domain reads DTGVSQNPRHKITKRGQNVTFRCDPISEHNRLYWYRQTLGQGPEFLTYFQNEAQLEKSRLLSDRFSAERPKGSFSTLEIQRTEQGDSAMYLCASSLEAQGDTIYFGEGSWLTVV.

This clone was seen just once. J is TRBJ1-2 and V is TRBV19; the D is unclear. Between the trimmed V and J ends, which lost 6 bases and 5 bases, there was a span of 16 bases. The CDR3 is made up of 14 amino acids. From germline, CDR1 is LNHDA and CDR2 SQIVND (reference sequence). CDR3 sequence: CASRDSGSAYGYTF. Written as DNA, the CDR3 is TGTGCCAGTAGAGATTCGGGCAGTGCGTATGGCTACACCTTC.

V and J are TRBV4-1 and TRBJ1-4, with D unclear. V gave up 4 bases and J gave up 10 bases, with 19 bases separating them. Germline CDR1 and CDR2: MGHRA and YSYEKL. This CDR3 comprises 15 residues. The CDR3 DNA sequence: TGCGCCAGCAGCCCTTCTTCGGGGTATGGTGTAAAACTGTTTTTT. Protein product: CASSPSSGYGVKLFF.

With regard to this clone: Other nucleotide sequences in the sample specify the same CDR3. This rearrangement joins TRBV6-6 to TRBJ2-1; D remains unclear. The V gene lost 0 bases and the J gene lost 10 bases, with 4 bases spanning the gap. Germline V lookup: CDR1 MNHNY, CDR2 SVGAGI (reference sequence). There are 11 residues in the CDR3. CDR3 sequence (DNA): TGTGCCAGCAGTTACTCTGACGAGCAGTTCTTC. The encoded protein is CASSYSDEQFF.

This sequence joins TRBV6-5 and TRBJ2-7; 8 bases map to TRBD1. Germline V gives CDR1 MNHEY, CDR2 SVGAGI. The CDR3 runs to 15 residues. The ends lost 0 bases at V and 5 bases at J; junction bases unmatched: 6. In DNA, the CDR3 is TGTGCCAGCAGTTACTCATCAGGGGGCATTGACGAGCAGTACTTC. Its protein product is CASSYSSGGIDEQYF.

The chain employs TRBV6-6 and TRBJ2-2; D is uncertain. Germline lookup yields CDR1 MNHNY and CDR2 SVGAGI (reference sequence). The CDR3 contains 14 residues. Trimming took off 6 bases at V and 5 bases at J, with 13 bases between the two ends. For the CDR3, the DNA is TGTGCCAGCAGCCCTATATATTCTACCGGGGAGCTGTTTTTT. The encoded protein is CASSPIYSTGELFF.

V usage is TRBV29-1 and J usage is TRBJ2-7, with 9 bases fitting TRBD2. Per germline, CDR1 SQVTM and CDR2 ANQGSEA. Losses at the gene ends were 4 bases for V and 4 bases for J; bases not matched to a gene: 5. The length of the CDR3 is 13 residues. CDR3 residues: CSVGTSASYEQYF. The CDR3 region has the DNA TGCAGCGTTGGGACTAGCGCATCGTACGAGCAGTACTTC.

The rearrangement uses TRBV6-6 and TRBJ1-5, with 7 nucleotides matching TRBD1. Germline lookup yields CDR1 MNHNY and CDR2 SVGAGI (reference sequence). The junction had 8 bases not matched to a gene; V was cut back by 0 bases and J by 6 bases. CDR3 length: 16 residues. The CDR3, as DNA: TGTGCCAGCAGTTACTCGACGAGGGGGCCCGCTCAGCCCCAGCATTTT. This codes for CASSYSTRGPAQPQHF.

The V gene is TRBV5-6, the J gene TRBJ1-2, with TRBD1 identical over 8 bases. Germline V CDR1 and CDR2: SGHDT, YYEEEE. V shed 6 bases and J 4 bases; nucleotides not matched to a gene: 11. This CDR3 region has 15 residues. CDR3 protein: CASTELTGEAYGYTF. Here the CDR3 DNA reads TGTGCCAGCACCGAACTGACAGGGGAAGCCTATGGCTACACCTTC.

The chain employs TRBV9 and TRBJ1-2, with D maybe TRBD1 (6 bases). Germline CDR1 is SGDLS and CDR2 is YYNGEE. V dropped 1 base and J dropped 1 base, with 17 bases sitting between them. There are 17 residues in the CDR3. The CDR3 loop is CASSVLSGQSYNYGYTF. In DNA, the CDR3 is TGTGCCAGCAGCGTACTGAGCGGACAGTCCTATAACTATGGCTACACCTTC.

The chain couples TRBV7-6 to TRBJ1-5; no reliable D call. Germline CDR1 SGHVS, CDR2 FNYEAQ. V was cut by 4 bases and J by 4 bases, with 14 bases left in between. The CDR3 has 15 residues. The CDR3 region has the DNA TGTGCCAGCAGCTCACTGGACGGGTTGAATCAGCCCCAGCATTTT. This encodes CASSSLDGLNQPQHF. The full variable domain, its missing parts supplied by reference TRBV7-6 and TRBJ1-5, is GAGVSQSPRYKVTKRGQDVALRCDPISGHVSLYWYRQALGQGPEFLTYFNYEAQQDKSGLPNDRFSAERPEGSISTLTIQRTEQRDSAMYRCASSSLDGLNQPQHFGDGTRLSIL.

V gene TRBV19 combines with J gene TRBJ1-1, with D hard to call. Trimming took off 3 bases at V and 1 base at J, with 6 bases between the two ends. Germline V gene lookup returns CDR1 LNHDA and CDR2 SQIVND (reference sequence). CDR3 length: 13 residues. In nucleotides, the CDR3 is TGTGCCAGTAGTATGGCGTGGAACACTGAAGCTTTCTTT. It yields the protein CASSMAWNTEAFF.

V gene TRBV4-1 combines with J gene TRBJ1-1, with TRBD1 as a possible D gene (5 bases). The CDR3 runs to 18 residues. V dropped 4 bases and J dropped 4 bases, with 25 bases sitting between them. CDR1 is MGHRA, CDR2 YSYEKL, per germline. The CDR3 region is CASSPFGTLTRMGTEAFF. For the CDR3, the DNA is TGCGCCAGCAGCCCCTTCGGGACTCTCACTCGTATGGGCACTGAAGCTTTCTTT.

The rearrangement uses TRBV4-2 and TRBJ2-1; D call uncertain. This CDR3 comprises 11 residues. The V gene lost 1 base and the J gene lost 10 bases, with 5 bases spanning the gap. CDR1 LGHNA and CDR2 YNFKEQ come from the germline V gene. The CDR3 DNA is TGTGCCAGCAGCCAAGTGGGGGAGCAGTTCTTC. This gives the protein CASSQVGEQFF.

This chain connects TRBV14 to TRBJ1-6; the D is unclear. This CDR3 comprises 13 residues. CDR1 is SGHDN, CDR2 FVKESK, per germline. Trimming stripped 1 base from V and 9 bases from J, with 7 bases between. The CDR3 DNA follows: TGTGCCAGCAGCCAAGTTTATTCTTCACCCCTCCACTTT. Its protein product is CASSQVYSSPLHF.

V gene TRBV5-1 combines with J gene TRBJ2-5, with D perhaps TRBD2 (5 bases). Between the trimmed V and J ends, which lost 0 bases and 7 bases, there was a span of 10 bases. Per germline, CDR1 SGHRS and CDR2 YFSETQ. The CDR3 spans 13 residues. CDR3 nucleotide sequence: TGCGCCAGCAGCTTGGGAGGGAAGGGGACCCAGTACTTC. Translation: CASSLGGKGTQYF.

The rearrangement links TRBV28 to TRBJ2-1; D is possibly TRBD1 or TRBD2 (6 bases each). V lost 3 bases and J lost 0, with 12 bases in between. This CDR3 is 16 amino acids long. CDR1 and CDR2 from the germline V gene are MDHEN and SYDVKM. The CDR3 loop is CASSFYRGPSYNEQFF. The CDR3 DNA sequence: TGTGCCAGCAGTTTTTACCGGGGGCCCTCCTACAATGAGCAGTTCTTC.